The rows below give T cell receptor beta chains drawn from one sample of a study of OX40 agonist ivuxolimab in advanced cancers. Here immunoSEQ multiplex PCR was the method, and the copy in TCRdb shows in-frame clones only, minus some. The table has around 100,000 clones, about 88% seen once. Sequencing was performed on CD4+ or CD8+ T cells sorted from blood, taken in a trial of the OX40 agonist ivuxolimab. The receptors derive from an adult with an advanced solid tumor such as melanoma, head and neck, liver or kidney cancer. Both conserved end residues are part of each CDR3. A D gene is named only where the DNA matches it firmly. Clone size appears in some rows only: once, few, many, or a class for an expanded clone.

>NA|TRBJ2-5|NA|TRBV2
TGTGCCAGCAGTGAAGCGCGGGTGGGGAGAGAGACCCAGTACTTC
CASSEARVGRETQYF
>NA|TRBJ2-5|NA|TRBV7-8
TGTGCCAGCAGCCCCAACCCTACACAGGGCCGACAAGAGACCCAGTACTTC
CASSPNPTQGRQETQYF
>NA|TRBJ1-5|NA|TRBV30
TGTGCCTGGAGTCCCGGGACGGCAATGCGGCACCAGCATTTT
CAWSPGTAMRHQHF
>few|TRBJ2-1|NA|TRBV7-2
TGTGCCAGCAGCGTGGGAGACAGGTATGACAATGAGCAGTTCTTC
CASSVGDRYDNEQFF
>NA|TRBJ1-6|NA|TRBV2
TGTGCCAGCAGTGACAGCCGCGGGTGGCGATCACCCCTCCACTTT
CASSDSRGWRSPLHF
>NA|TRBJ2-7|NA|TRBV7-2
TGTGCCAGCAACGACCGAATCTCCTACGAGCAGTACTTC
CASNDRISYEQYF
>NA|TRBJ1-2|NA|TRBV10-2
TGCGCCAGCAGTGAGTCAACACTCCACTATGGCTACACCTTC
CASSESTLHYGYTF
>NA|TRBJ2-1|TRBD2|TRBV18
TGTGCCAGCTCACCGGCAGCGGGAGGGAACGAGCAGTTCTTC
CASSPAAGGNEQFF
>NA|TRBJ2-7|NA|TRBV5-7
TGTGCCAGCAGCCCGGCGTGGGGTCCGATGTACGAGCAGTACTTC
CASSPAWGPMYEQYF
>NA|TRBJ2-7|TRBD2|TRBV19
TGTGCCAGTAGTCTGGGACTAGCGCTTCCCTACGAGCAGTACTTC
CASSLGLALPYEQYF